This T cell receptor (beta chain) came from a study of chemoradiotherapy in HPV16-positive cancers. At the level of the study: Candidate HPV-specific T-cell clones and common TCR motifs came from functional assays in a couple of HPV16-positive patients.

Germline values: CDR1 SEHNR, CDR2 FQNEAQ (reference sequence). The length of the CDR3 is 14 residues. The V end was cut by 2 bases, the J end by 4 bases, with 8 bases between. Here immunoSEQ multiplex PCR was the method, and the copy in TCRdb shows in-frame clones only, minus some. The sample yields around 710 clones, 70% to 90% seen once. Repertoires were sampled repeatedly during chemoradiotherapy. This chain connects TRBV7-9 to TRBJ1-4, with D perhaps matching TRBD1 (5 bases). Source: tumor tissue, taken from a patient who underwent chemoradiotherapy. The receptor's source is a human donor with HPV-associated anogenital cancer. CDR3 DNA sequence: TGTGCCAGCAGCTTACAGGGATTTAATGAAAAACTGTTTTTT. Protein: CASSLQGFNEKLFF.